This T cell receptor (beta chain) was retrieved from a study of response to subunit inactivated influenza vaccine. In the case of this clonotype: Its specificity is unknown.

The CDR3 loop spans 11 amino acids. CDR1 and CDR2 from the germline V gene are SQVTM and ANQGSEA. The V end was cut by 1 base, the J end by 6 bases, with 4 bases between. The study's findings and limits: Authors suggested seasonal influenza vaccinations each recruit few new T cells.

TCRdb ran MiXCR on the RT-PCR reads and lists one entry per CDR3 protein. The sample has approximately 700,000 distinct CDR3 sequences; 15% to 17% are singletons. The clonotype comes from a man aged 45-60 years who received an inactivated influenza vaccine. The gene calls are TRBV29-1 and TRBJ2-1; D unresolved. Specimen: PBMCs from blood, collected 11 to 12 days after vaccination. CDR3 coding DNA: TGCAGCGTTGAAGGGCTCAATGAGCAGTTCTTC. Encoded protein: CSVEGLNEQFF.